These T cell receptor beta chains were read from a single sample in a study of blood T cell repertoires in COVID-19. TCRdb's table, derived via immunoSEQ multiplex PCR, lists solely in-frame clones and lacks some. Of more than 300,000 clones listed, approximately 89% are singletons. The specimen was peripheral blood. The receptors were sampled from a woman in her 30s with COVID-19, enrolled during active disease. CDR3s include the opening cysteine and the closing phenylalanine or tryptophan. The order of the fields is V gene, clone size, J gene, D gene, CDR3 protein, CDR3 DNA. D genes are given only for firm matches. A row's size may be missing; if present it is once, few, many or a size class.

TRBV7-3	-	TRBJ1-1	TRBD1	CASSSVPGQGAGTEAFF	TGTGCCAGCAGCTCCGTCCCGGGACAGGGGGCGGGCACTGAAGCTTTCTTT
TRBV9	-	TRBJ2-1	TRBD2	CASSVGLAGDYNEQFF	TGTGCCAGCAGCGTGGGGCTAGCGGGAGACTACAATGAGCAGTTCTTC
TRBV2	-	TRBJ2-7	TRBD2	CASSPGLAGGEQYF	TGTGCCAGCAGCCCGGGACTAGCGGGAGGCGAGCAGTACTTC
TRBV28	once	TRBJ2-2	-	CASTAQPGGRPGELFF	TGTGCCAGCACCGCACAGCCAGGGGGGCGACCCGGGGAGCTGTTTTTT
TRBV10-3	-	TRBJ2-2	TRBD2	CAISPLAGGSIGTGELFF	TGTGCCATCAGTCCGCTAGCGGGCGGGAGCATTGGCACCGGGGAGCTGTTTTTT
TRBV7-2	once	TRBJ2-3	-	CASSLLLDGNTQYF	TGTGCCAGCAGCTTATTACTAGATGGGAATACGCAGTATTTT
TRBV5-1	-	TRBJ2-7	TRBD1	CASSPGWGTGGYEQYF	TGCGCCAGCAGCCCCGGCTGGGGGACAGGGGGGTACGAGCAGTACTTC
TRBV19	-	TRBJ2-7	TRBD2	CASSTPGLAGEDEQYF	TGTGCCAGTAGTACTCCGGGACTAGCGGGAGAGGACGAGCAGTACTTC
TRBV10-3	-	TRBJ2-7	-	CAISPETLYEQYF	TGTGCCATCAGTCCAGAGACTCTATACGAGCAGTACTTC
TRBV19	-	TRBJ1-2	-	CASQQGLFNYGYTF	TGTGCCAGCCAACAGGGCTTATTTAACTATGGCTACACCTTC
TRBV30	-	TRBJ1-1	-	CAWSGDRLDAFF	TGTGCCTGGAGTGGCGACAGGCTGGACGCTTTCTTT
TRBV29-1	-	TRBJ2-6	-	CSVTGPSGANVLTF	TGCAGCGTTACAGGGCCCTCTGGGGCCAACGTCCTGACTTTC
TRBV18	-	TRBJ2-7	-	CASSPPTRSGEQYF	TGTGCCAGCTCACCACCGACTAGGTCGGGGGAGCAGTACTTC
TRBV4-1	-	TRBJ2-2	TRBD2	CASSHAGGLGAGELFF	TGCGCCAGCAGCCATGCGGGAGGACTCGGCGCCGGGGAGCTGTTTTTT
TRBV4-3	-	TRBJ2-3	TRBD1	CASSQEGTGSFTDTQYF	TGCGCCAGCAGCCAAGAAGGGACAGGGTCATTTACAGATACGCAGTATTTT
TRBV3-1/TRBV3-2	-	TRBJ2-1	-	CASSQVGREQFF	TGTGCCAGCAGCCAGGTGGGCCGTGAGCAGTTCTTC
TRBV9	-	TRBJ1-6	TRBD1	CASSIRDRGGSPLHF	TGTGCCAGCAGCATCAGGGACAGGGGAGGATCACCCCTCCACTTT
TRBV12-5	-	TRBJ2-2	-	CASGLGLPGTGELFF	TGTGCTAGTGGTTTGGGACTCCCCGGCACCGGGGAGCTGTTTTTT